These 7 T cell receptor beta chains originate from one sample sequenced in a study of regulatory T cells in long-lasting Graves disease. To make TCR beta libraries, researchers used iRepertoire HTBI primers and Arm-PCR of CDR3 regions. From the multiplex PCR reads, TCRdb called clonotypes with MiXCR, one entry per CDR3 protein. This sample has 300,000 to 350,000 distinct CDR3 sequences; around 20% occur once, and the top ten carry about 29%. Described time point: persistent/refractory GD, antithyroid drugs over 5 years with positive TRAb. The TCR library was prepared using RNA isolated from PBMCs. Here the sequenced sample was peripheral blood mononuclear cells (PBMCs), taken when the disease was refractory, from a patient treated with antithyroid drugs. The source is a female donor with Graves disease.

The gene calls are TRBV30 and TRBJ1-5, with a possible D match to TRBD1 (5 bases). The V end lost 2 bases, the J end lost 5 bases, and 10 bases lay between the germline ends. CDR3 length equals 13 residues. In germline, CDR1 is GTSNPN, CDR2 SVGIG (reference sequence). CDR3 nucleotide sequence: TGTGCCTGGAGTAGAGCGGGGGATCAGCCCCAGCATTTT. Amino acids: CAWSRAGDQPQHF.

In this sample, this clonotype turned up many times. The V call is TRBV7-2, the J call TRBJ2-7, with 9 bases matching TRBD1. With 5 bases clipped from V and 7 bases from J, the junction kept 12 bases outside the gene matches. There are 15 residues in the CDR3. Germline assignment: CDR1 SGHTA and CDR2 FQGNSA. CDR3 coding DNA: TGTGCCAGCAGCCACCCCCCGGGACAGGGAGGGGAGCAGTACTTC. Residues: CASSHPPGQGGEQYF.

This clonotype was seen more than once but under ten times. This chain joins TRBV4-1 and TRBJ1-1; D possibly corresponds to TRBD1 (6 bases). The length of the CDR3 is 15 residues. The V gene lost 2 bases and the J gene lost 4 bases, with 14 bases spanning the gap. Germline V gene data show CDR1 as MGHRA and CDR2 as YSYEKL. Here the CDR3 DNA reads TGCGCCAGCAGCCAACCATTCAGGGGTCTCACTGAAGCTTTCTTT. The encoded protein is CASSQPFRGLTEAFF.

This rearrangement joins TRBV7-2 to TRBJ2-7; TRBD1 agrees at 11 bases. Trimming at V came to 3 bases and at J to 3 bases, leaving 4 bases not matched to a gene. CDR3 length: 15 residues. Germline loops: CDR1 SGHTA, CDR2 FQGNSA. The CDR3 is CASSFRTGGNYEQYF. The CDR3 DNA sequence: TGTGCCAGCAGCTTCCGGACAGGGGGCAACTACGAGCAGTACTTC.

A few counts support this clonotype. This chain uses TRBV20-1 with TRBJ2-7, with D perhaps TRBD1 (6 bases). The CDR3 extends over 14 amino acids. V shed 3 bases and J shed 0 bases, with 12 bases lying between them. The germline V gene has CDR1 DFQATT and CDR2 SNEGSKA (reference sequence). The CDR3 spells CSASGQLFSYEQYF. The CDR3 region has the DNA TGCAGTGCTAGTGGACAGCTTTTCTCCTACGAGCAGTACTTC.

This clonotype was seen a few times. The gene calls are TRBV3-1 and TRBJ1-5, with D tentatively TRBD1 (5 bases). This CDR3 spans 14 amino acids. The germline V gene has CDR1 LGHDT and CDR2 YNNKEL (reference sequence). Trimming left V 1 base short and J 3 bases short, with 7 bases between. CDR3 loop: CASSQGQYNQPQHF. CDR3 nucleotide sequence: TGTGCCAGCAGCCAAGGACAGTACAATCAGCCCCAGCATTTT.

This clonotype has more than one count but fewer than ten. This chain uses TRBV27 with TRBJ1-5; 8 bases match TRBD1. Germline V gene sequence: CDR1 MNHEY, CDR2 SMNVEV (reference sequence). V shed 9 bases and J 3 bases; nucleotides not matched to a gene: 7. The CDR3 covers 14 residues. The CDR3 DNA reads as TGTGCCAGGCGGACAGGGCGAATCAATCAGCCCCAGCATTTT. This encodes CARRTGRINQPQHF.